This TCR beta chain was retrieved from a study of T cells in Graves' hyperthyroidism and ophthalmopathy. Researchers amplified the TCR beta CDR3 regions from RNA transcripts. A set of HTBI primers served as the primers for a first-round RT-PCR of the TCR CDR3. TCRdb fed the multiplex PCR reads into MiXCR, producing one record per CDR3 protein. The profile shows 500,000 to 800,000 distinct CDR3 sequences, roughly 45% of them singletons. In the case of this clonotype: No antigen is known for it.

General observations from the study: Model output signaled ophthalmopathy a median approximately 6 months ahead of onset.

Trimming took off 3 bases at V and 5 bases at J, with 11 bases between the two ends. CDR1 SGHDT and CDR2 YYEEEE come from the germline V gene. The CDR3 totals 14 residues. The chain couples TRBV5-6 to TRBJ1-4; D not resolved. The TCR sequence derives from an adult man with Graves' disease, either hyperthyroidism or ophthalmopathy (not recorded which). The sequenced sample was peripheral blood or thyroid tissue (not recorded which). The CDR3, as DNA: TGTGCCAGCAGCTCTGGGCAGGCGAATGAAAAACTGTTTTTT. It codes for CASSSGQANEKLFF. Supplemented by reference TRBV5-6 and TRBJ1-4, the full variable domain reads DAGVTQSPTHLIKTRGQQVTLRCSPKSGHDTVSWYQQALGQGPQFIFQYYEEEERQRGNFPDRFSGHQFPNYSSELNVNALLLGDSALYLCASSSGQANEKLFFGSGTQLSVL.